Below, 7 T cell receptor beta chains from the same sample are listed, as sequenced in a study of beta chain features in type 1 diabetes. The study's findings and limits: Moderately but significantly shorter TCRB CDR3s were found in Type 1 diabetes patients in all four CD4+ subsets.

These receptors are not linked to any known antigen. Reverse transcription of all isolated RNA meant that expressed TCRB transcripts were sequenced. Libraries were prepared by immunoSEQ multiplex PCR; TCRdb keeps only in-frame clonotypes and omits some of them. The sample has over 600,000 clones; around 11% are singletons. The specimen sequenced was naive CD4+ T cells from blood. These TCRs come from a man between 25 and 39 years old with type 1 diabetes.

This clone turned up a few times. The gene calls are TRBV28 and TRBJ2-2, with D perhaps being TRBD1 or TRBD2 (5 bases each). This CDR3 is 16 amino acids long. V was pared by 5 bases and J by 0 bases, with 13 bases between. The V gene's germline CDR1 is MDHEN and CDR2 SYDVKM. DNA of the CDR3: TGTGCCAGCAGTCCCGGGACGGCTCCGAACACCGGGGAGCTGTTTTTT. Its protein is CASSPGTAPNTGELFF.

This clone showed up just a few times. V usage is TRBV6-6 and J usage is TRBJ1-6, with D tentatively TRBD1 (6 bases). The V gene lost 5 bases and the J gene lost 7 bases, with 15 bases spanning the gap. Germline assignment: CDR1 MNHNY and CDR2 SVGAGI (reference sequence). The CDR3 is made up of 15 amino acids. CDR3 protein: CASSATGTGNSPLHF. For the CDR3, the DNA is TGTGCCAGCAGTGCCACAGGGACCGGGAATTCACCCCTCCACTTT.

In its sample, this clone was seen a few times. The chain has TRBV7-2 and TRBJ2-3, with D perhaps matching TRBD1 (6 bases). The CDR3 runs to 15 residues. CDR1 and CDR2 from the germline V gene are SGHTA and FQGNSA. The V end lost 3 bases, the J end lost 1 base, and 11 bases lay between the germline ends. Here the CDR3 reads CASSLGASRTDTQYF. The CDR3 DNA sequence: TGTGCCAGCAGCTTGGGGGCTAGCCGCACAGATACGCAGTATTTT.

This clone was observed a handful of times. The gene calls are TRBV19 and TRBJ1-3; D remains ambiguous. The CDR3 is 14 amino acids. Germline V CDR1 and CDR2: LNHDA, SQIVND (reference sequence). V shed 6 bases and J shed 0 bases, with 9 bases lying between them. CDR3 protein: CASSRGNSGNTIYF. The CDR3 DNA is TGTGCCAGTAGCCGTGGAAACTCTGGAAACACCATATATTTT.

There are a few counts of this clone. The chain links TRBV2 to TRBJ2-3; TRBD2 might be the D (6 bases). Germline lookup yields CDR1 SNHLY and CDR2 FYNNEI. Trimming took off 5 bases at V and 0 bases at J, with 15 bases between the two ends. The CDR3 sequence is 16 residues long. CDR3 sequence reads: CASSPRGAPSTDTQYF. CDR3 nucleotide sequence: TGTGCCAGCAGTCCACGCGGGGCCCCTAGCACAGATACGCAGTATTTT. The whole variable domain, remainder taken from reference TRBV2 and TRBJ2-3, is EPEVTQTPSHQVTQMGQEVILRCVPISNHLYFYWYRQILGQKVEFLVSFYNNEISEKSEIFDDQFSVERPDGSNFTLKIRSTKLEDSAMYFCASSPRGAPSTDTQYFGPGTRLTVL.

The rearrangement uses TRBV7-2 and TRBJ2-4; TRBD1 aligns across 7 bases. V dropped 5 bases and J dropped 2; count of bases not matched to a gene: 6. Per the germline V gene, CDR1 is SGHTA and CDR2 is FQGNSA. The CDR3 contains 15 residues. CDR3 protein: CASSRMRGPKNIQYF. The CDR3 DNA sequence: TGTGCCAGCAGCCGCATGAGGGGGCCCAAAAACATTCAGTACTTC.

The V gene is TRBV5-1, the J gene TRBJ2-2, with TRBD1 matching over 8 bases. Trimming took 7 bases from V and 4 from J; bases not matched to a gene: 6. The CDR3 runs to 14 residues. The germline V gene encodes CDR1 SGHRS and CDR2 YFSETQ. CDR3 sequence (DNA): TGCGCCAGCGGTGGACAGGGCGGCACCGGGGAGCTGTTTTTT. Translation: CASGGQGGTGELFF.